This T cell receptor (beta chain) was found in a study of T cells in Graves' hyperthyroidism and ophthalmopathy. The TCR beta CDR3 regions underwent amplification using RNA transcripts as the source. During a first-round RT-PCR of the TCR CDR3, the HTBI primer set was used. TCRdb re-called the multiplex PCR reads with MiXCR, one entry per CDR3 protein. The sample has about 480,000 distinct CDR3 sequences, around 22% seen once. The TCR comes from a woman between 25 and 40 years old with Graves' ophthalmopathy. Material: blood.

The chain's CDR3 is CASSQDWRTSVWTGELFF. CDR3 bases: TGTGCCAGCAGCCAAGATTGGAGGACTAGCGTTTGGACCGGGGAGCTGTTTTTT. J is TRBJ2-2 and V is TRBV3-1; TRBD2 agrees at 9 bases. Germline V CDR1 and CDR2: LGHDT, YNNKEL (reference sequence). The CDR3 length is 18 residues. After removal of 0 bases from V and 5 bases from J, the junction contained 10 bases not matched to a gene.